This T cell receptor beta chain was sequenced for a study of cytotoxic CD8 clonotypes in ibrutinib-treated CLL. Overall study context: Enrolment comprised some twelve relapsed/refractory and some 15 treatment-naive patients; approximately 18 were IGHV unmutated. Partial responders about 25, complete 2; approximately twelve progressed and some 15 stayed in remission by median around 6 years.

The table came from immunoSEQ multiplex PCR; TCRdb's copy has only in-frame clones and leaves some out. This sample has 250,000 or so clones, with 60% to 75% found just once. CDR1 and CDR2 from the germline V gene are SGHTA and FQGNSA. V was shortened by 6 bases and J by 5 bases, with 13 bases between the two germline ends. The CDR3 has 13 amino acids. On this clone itself: The target antigen is unknown.

Study observations and caveats: The public clonotypes identified were infrequent and showed contraction or stability on treatment. Higher circulating CD8+ T-cell counts strongly accompanied higher baseline clonality, above age-matched healthy donors.

V is TRBV7-2 and J is TRBJ2-5; possible D gene TRBD2, 7 bases. The sequenced sample was PBMCs, obtained after 24 months of ibrutinib treatment. The clonotype originates from a human donor with chronic lymphocytic leukemia. CDR3: CASRLGGGETQYF. Here the CDR3 DNA reads TGTGCCAGCAGGCTAGGGGGGGGTGAGACCCAGTACTTC.